This TCR beta chain was recovered during a study of human T cells and chemical hapten exposure. Study-wide context: Throughout a study of roughly 5.5 months, patients underwent weekly scalp administration of diphenylcyclopropenone doses.

Individual cDNA molecules received unique molecular identifiers in the library. TCRdb ran MiXCR on the RACE reads and lists one entry per CDR3 protein. The data show 100,000 to 150,000 distinct CDR3 sequences, about an eighth seen once. The time point denotes: patch test 1, 2 weeks after DPC sensitization. The treatment: therapeutic diphenylcyclopropenone sensitization with weekly scalp DPC. Study observations and caveats: Expanded TCRs formed significantly more large CDR3 similarity clusters than controls.

Details on this clonotype: The antigen is unknown.

The CDR3 is 13 residues long. The germline V gene has CDR1 SQVTM and CDR2 ANQGSEA. Trimming stripped 6 bases from V and 3 bases from J, with 15 bases between. Material: whole blood, obtained in connection with sensitization to the hapten diphenylcyclopropenone (DPC). The J gene is TRBJ2-7, the V gene TRBV29-1; D is possibly TRBD1 or TRBD2 (5 bases each). This receptor was obtained from a man between 18 and 29 years old with alopecia areata. Some clones in this sample may be carry-over from other donors' samples. The CDR3 loop reads CSVSSGTNYEQYF. The CDR3 nucleotides read TGCAGCGTCTCCTCCGGGACCAACTACGAGCAGTACTTC.